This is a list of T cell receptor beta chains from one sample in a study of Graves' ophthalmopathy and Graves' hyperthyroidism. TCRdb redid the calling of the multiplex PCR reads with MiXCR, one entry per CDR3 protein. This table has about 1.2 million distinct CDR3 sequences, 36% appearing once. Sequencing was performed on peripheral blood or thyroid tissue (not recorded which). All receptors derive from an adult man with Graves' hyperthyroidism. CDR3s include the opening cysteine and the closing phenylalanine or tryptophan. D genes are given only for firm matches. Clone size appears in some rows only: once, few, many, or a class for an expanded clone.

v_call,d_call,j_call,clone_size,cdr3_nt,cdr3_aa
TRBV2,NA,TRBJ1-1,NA,TGTGCCAGCAGCGAGGACCCTTACACTGAAGCTTTCTTT,CASSEDPYTEAFF
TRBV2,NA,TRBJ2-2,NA,TGTGCCAGCAGCGACGAGCGAGGCACCGGGGAGCTGTTTTTT,CASSDERGTGELFF
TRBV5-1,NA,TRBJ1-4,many,TGCGCCAGCAAAGGGACAAGGAATGAAAAACTGTTTTTT,CASKGTRNEKLFF
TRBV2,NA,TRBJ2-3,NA,TGTGCCAGCAGTTTGGCGGGAACGGGTACAGATACGCAGTATTTT,CASSLAGTGTDTQYF
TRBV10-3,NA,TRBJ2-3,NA,TGTGCCATCAGGGACACCATCACAGATACGCAGTATTTT,CAIRDTITDTQYF
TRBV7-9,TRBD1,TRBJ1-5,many,TGTGCCAGCAGCTCGGGGGACAGTTCTGGTCAGCCCCAGCATTTT,CASSSGDSSGQPQHF
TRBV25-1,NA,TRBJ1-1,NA,NA,CACSARPGQDVEAFF
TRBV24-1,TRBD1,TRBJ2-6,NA,TGTGCCACCAGTGATTCTGGACAGGGGATCTCTGGGGCCAACGTCCTGACTTTC,CATSDSGQGISGANVLTF
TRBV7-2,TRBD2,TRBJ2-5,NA,TGTGCCAGCAGCTTAGGACTAGCGGGAGTTTCTCAAGAGACCCAGTACTTC,CASSLGLAGVSQETQYF
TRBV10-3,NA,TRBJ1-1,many,TGTGCCATCAGTGACCCGGGGGATTTGAACACTGAAGCTTTCTTT,CAISDPGDLNTEAFF
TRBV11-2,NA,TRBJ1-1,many,TGTGCCAGCAGCTCCGGATCGCTCGGGGGCCACACTGAAGCTTTCTTT,CASSSGSLGGHTEAFF
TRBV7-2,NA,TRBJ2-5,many,TGTGCCAGCAGCTTAGGGTTGGGGACCCAGTACTTC,CASSLGLGTQYF
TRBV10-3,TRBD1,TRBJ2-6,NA,TGTGCCATCAGTGGACAGGGGGGATTTAACGTCCTGACTTTC,CAISGQGGFNVLTF
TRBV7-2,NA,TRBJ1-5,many,TGTGCCAGCAGCACCGGACAGCCTAATCAGCCCCAGCATTTT,CASSTGQPNQPQHF
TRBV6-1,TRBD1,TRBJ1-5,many,TGTGCCAGCACACGACAGGGGGCAGATCAGCCCCAGCATTTT,CASTRQGADQPQHF
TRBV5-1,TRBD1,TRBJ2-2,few,TGCGCCAGCGCACTGACAGGGGGCCGGACGAACACCGGGGAGCTGTTTTTT,CASALTGGRTNTGELFF
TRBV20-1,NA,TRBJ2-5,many,TGCAGTGCTAGGGGCAGGAGACAAGAGACCCAGTACTTC,CSARGRRQETQYF
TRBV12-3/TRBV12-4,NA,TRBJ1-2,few,TGTGCCAGCAGTTTTTCTACGGGCCAACTATTTGGGTACACCTTC,CASSFSTGQLFGYTF
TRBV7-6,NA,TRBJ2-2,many,TGTGCCAGCAGCCCCGCCGGGCGCGGCAACACCGGGGAGCTGTTTTTT,CASSPAGRGNTGELFF
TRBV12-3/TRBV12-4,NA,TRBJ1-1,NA,TGTGCCAGCAGTTTGGAACCCAGTCTGACTGAAGCTTTCTTT,CASSLEPSLTEAFF
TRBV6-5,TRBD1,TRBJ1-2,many,TGTGCCAGCAGCTCAGGGGGCGCGTACTATGGCTACACCTTC,CASSSGGAYYGYTF
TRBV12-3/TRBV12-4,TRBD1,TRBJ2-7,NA,TGTGCCAGCGGACGGACAGGGGGTCCTTCCGAGCAGTACTTC,CASGRTGGPSEQYF
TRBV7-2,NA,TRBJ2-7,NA,TGTGCCAGCAGCAGCTCCTCAGGGGTGACGTACTACGAGCAGTACTTC,CASSSSSGVTYYEQYF
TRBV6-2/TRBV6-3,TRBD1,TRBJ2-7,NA,TGTGCCAGCAGTTACTCGGACAGGGGGCCGTACGAGCAGTACTTC,CASSYSDRGPYEQYF
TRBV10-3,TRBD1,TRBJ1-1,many,TGTGCCATCAAGGGACAGGGGACAGGAAACACTGAAGCTTTCTTT,CAIKGQGTGNTEAFF
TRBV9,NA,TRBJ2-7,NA,TGTGCCAGCAGCGCGGGTGGCGGATACTCCTACGAGCAGTACTTC,CASSAGGGYSYEQYF
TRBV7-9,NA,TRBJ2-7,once,TGTGCCAGCAGCTCACGGGGGCCCTTCGTGCACGAGCAGTACTTC,CASSSRGPFVHEQYF
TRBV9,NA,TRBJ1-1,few,TGTGCCAGCAGTAGGATAGGGCGGCTGGCTTTCTTT,CASSRIGRLAFF
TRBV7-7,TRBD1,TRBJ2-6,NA,TGTGCCAGCAGCTCCCGGGACAGGGCGTTCGCTGGGGCCAACGTCCTGACTTTC,CASSSRDRAFAGANVLTF
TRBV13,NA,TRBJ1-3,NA,TGTGCCAGCAGCCCTCGCGGACCGTTCTCTGGAAACACCATATATTTT,CASSPRGPFSGNTIYF
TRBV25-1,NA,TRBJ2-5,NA,TGTGCCAGCACCGATTGGGAGGGGGGGGAGACCCAGTACTTC,CASTDWEGGETQYF
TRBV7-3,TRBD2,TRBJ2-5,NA,TGTGCCAGCAGCCGAAAAGCGGGGGTTATACAAGAGACCCAGTACTTC,CASSRKAGVIQETQYF
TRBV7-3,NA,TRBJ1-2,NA,TGTGCCAGCAGCCCAGGTCCGGTTACCTATGGCTACACCTTC,CASSPGPVTYGYTF
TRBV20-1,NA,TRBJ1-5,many,TGCAGTGCTTGGGGGAGGGGCAATCAGCCCCAGCATTTT,CSAWGRGNQPQHF
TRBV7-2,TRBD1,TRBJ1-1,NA,TGTGCCAGCAGCGTCAGGGGACAGGCGAACACTGAAGCTTTCTTT,CASSVRGQANTEAFF
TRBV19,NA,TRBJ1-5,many,TGTGCCAGTACTAGGGGTGCTTATCAGCCCCAGCATTTT,CASTRGAYQPQHF
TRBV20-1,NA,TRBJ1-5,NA,TGCAGTGCTACGGGGGGGGTGGATCAGCCCCAGCATTTT,CSATGGVDQPQHF
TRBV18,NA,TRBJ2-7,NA,TGTGCCAGCTCACCACCGGCAGCACGAAACGAGCAGTACTTC,CASSPPAARNEQYF
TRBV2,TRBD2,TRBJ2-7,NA,TGTGCCAGCAGTGGACTAGCGGGGGGAGAGCAGTACTTC,CASSGLAGGEQYF
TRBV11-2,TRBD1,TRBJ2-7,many,TGTGCCAGCAGCTTAGCCTCCGGACAGGGCGGCTACGAGCAGTACTTC,CASSLASGQGGYEQYF
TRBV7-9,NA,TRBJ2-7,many,TGTGCCAGCAGCTCTTTTCCGAACGAGCAGTACTTC,CASSSFPNEQYF
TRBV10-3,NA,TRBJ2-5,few,TGTGCCATCGGGCAGGGGCAAGAGACCCAGTACTTC,CAIGQGQETQYF
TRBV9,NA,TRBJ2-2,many,TGTGCCAGCAGCGTAGAGGGTGCCGGGGAGCTGTTTTTT,CASSVEGAGELFF
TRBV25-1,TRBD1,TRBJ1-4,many,TGTGCCAGCAGTGAATTCCGGGACAGTGGTGAAAAACTGTTTTTT,CASSEFRDSGEKLFF
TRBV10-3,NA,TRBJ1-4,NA,TGTGCCATCAGTGGGAATCCGGATGAAAAACTGTTTTTT,CAISGNPDEKLFF
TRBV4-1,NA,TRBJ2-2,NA,TGCGCCAGCAGCCAAGGAAGGGAGCTGTTTTTT,CASSQGRELFF
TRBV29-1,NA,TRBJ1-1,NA,TGCAGCTATAGGACTAGCGGGGGCTTTCGGGGTGAAGCTTTCTTT,CSYRTSGGFRGEAFF